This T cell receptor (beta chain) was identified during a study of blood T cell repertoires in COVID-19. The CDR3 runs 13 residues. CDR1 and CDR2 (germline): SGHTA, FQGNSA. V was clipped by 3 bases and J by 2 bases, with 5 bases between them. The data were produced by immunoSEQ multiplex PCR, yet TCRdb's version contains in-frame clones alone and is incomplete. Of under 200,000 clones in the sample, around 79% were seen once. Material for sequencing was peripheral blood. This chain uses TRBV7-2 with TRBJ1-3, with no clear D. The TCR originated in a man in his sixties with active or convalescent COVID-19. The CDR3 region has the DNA TGTGCCAGCAGCTTGACTGCTGGAAACACCATATATTTT. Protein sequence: CASSLTAGNTIYF. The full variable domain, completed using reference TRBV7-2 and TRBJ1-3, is GAGVSQSPSNKVTEKGKDVELRCDPISGHTALYWYRQSLGQGLEFLIYFQGNSAPDKSGLPSDRFSAERTGGSVSTLTIQRTQQEDSAVYLCASSLTAGNTIYFGEGSWLTVV.